These T cell receptor beta chains were read from a single sample in a study of cytomegalovirus exposure and HLA in healthy donors. TCRdb keeps only in-frame clones here, not all; method: immunoSEQ multiplex PCR. This sample has under 250,000 clones, with about 81% found just once. The sequencing input was PBMCs. These receptor sequences come from a woman aged 25-40 years in good health and CMV-seronegative. Both conserved end residues are part of each CDR3. The D gene is left open where the match is weak. Expanded clones are given a class, and other clones once, few, many or no size at all.

j_gene,v_gene,d_gene,abundance,CDR3aa,CDR3nt
TRBJ1-6,TRBV18,-,-,CASSPQQGVDSPLHF,TGTGCCAGCTCACCACAACAGGGTGTGGATTCACCCCTCCACTTT
TRBJ2-4,TRBV6-5,-,-,CASSYQGDSGKNIQYF,TGTGCCAGCAGTTACCAAGGGGACTCGGGCAAAAACATTCAGTACTTC
TRBJ2-1,TRBV7-3,TRBD1,-,CASSYRQGNEQFF,TGTGCCAGCAGTTATCGACAGGGTAATGAGCAGTTCTTC
TRBJ1-5,TRBV5-4,-,-,CASSPAGGQPQHF,TGTGCCAGCAGCCCGGCGGGGGGGCAGCCCCAGCATTTT
TRBJ2-5,TRBV5-1,TRBD1,-,CASSLTRGQETQYF,TGCGCCAGCAGCTTGACCAGGGGGCAAGAGACCCAGTACTTC
TRBJ1-1,TRBV18,TRBD1,-,CASSRTGGTTEAFF,TGTGCCAGCTCCCGGACAGGAGGGACCACTGAAGCTTTCTTT
TRBJ1-2,TRBV9,-,-,CASSVRADLNYGYTF,TGTGCCAGCAGCGTGAGGGCGGACCTTAACTATGGCTACACCTTC
TRBJ1-2,TRBV7-8,TRBD1,-,CASSITGQVQGGYTF,TGTGCCAGCAGCATTACAGGACAGGTTCAGGGGGGCTACACCTTC
TRBJ1-3,TRBV1,-,-,CTSSQGVNSGNTIYF,TGCACCAGCAGCCAAGGAGTTAACTCTGGAAACACCATATATTTT
TRBJ1-1,TRBV19,TRBD1,-,CASSPTDRARTEAFF,TGTGCCAGTAGCCCAACGGACAGGGCAAGAACTGAAGCTTTCTTT
TRBJ1-3,TRBV13,TRBD1,-,CASSAGQGTGNTIYF,TGTGCCAGCAGCGCGGGACAGGGGACTGGAAACACCATATATTTT
TRBJ2-3,TRBV7-9,-,once,CASSLTGVTQYF,TGTGCCAGCAGCTTAACGGGGGTTACGCAGTATTTT
TRBJ1-5,TRBV7-9,-,-,CASSGQGTVGNQPQHF,TGTGCCAGCAGCGGTCAGGGAACGGTAGGCAATCAGCCCCAGCATTTT
TRBJ1-1,TRBV6-5,-,-,CASSYYYQNTEAFF,TGTGCCAGCAGTTACTACTACCAGAACACTGAAGCTTTCTTT
TRBJ1-5,TRBV10-2,-,-,CASSPSRPGNQPQHF,TGCGCCAGCAGTCCAAGTCGACCGGGGAATCAGCCCCAGCATTTT
TRBJ1-1,TRBV30,-,-,CAWSPQAYTEAFF,TGTGCCTGGAGCCCACAGGCTTACACTGAAGCTTTCTTT
TRBJ1-5,TRBV5-1,-,few,CASSLAGRGNQPQHF,TGCGCCAGCAGCTTGGCAGGGAGGGGCAATCAGCCCCAGCATTTT
TRBJ1-5,TRBV7-2,-,-,CASSARQVMGQPQHF,TGTGCCAGCAGCGCCCGACAGGTGATGGGTCAGCCCCAGCATTTT
TRBJ2-4,TRBV19,TRBD2,few,CASRRGEAKNIQYF,TGTGCCAGTAGGCGGGGGGAGGCCAAAAACATTCAGTACTTC
TRBJ1-5,TRBV5-1,TRBD1,-,CASSLGGREPQHF,TGCGCCAGCAGCCTAGGGGGCCGGGAGCCCCAGCATTTT
TRBJ1-3,TRBV9,TRBD1,-,CASSVVDRGSGNTIYF,TGTGCCAGCAGCGTAGTTGACAGGGGAAGTGGAAACACCATATATTTT
TRBJ2-7,TRBV29-1,-,-,CSVVRSQGLEQYF,TGCAGCGTTGTTCGATCACAGGGCCTCGAGCAGTACTTC
TRBJ1-1,TRBV7-6,-,few,CASSPTDRRTEAFF,TGTGCCAGCAGCCCGACCGACAGGAGAACTGAAGCTTTCTTT
TRBJ1-5,TRBV2,-,once,CASTGQENQPQHF,TGTGCCAGCACGGGACAAGAAAATCAGCCCCAGCATTTT
TRBJ1-5,TRBV27,-,many,CASSLSGGHGNQPQHF,TGTGCCAGCAGTTTATCCGGGGGGCACGGCAATCAGCCCCAGCATTTT
TRBJ2-7,TRBV4-1,TRBD1,-,CASSQEGQFYEQYF,TGCGCCAGCAGCCAAGAGGGACAGTTCTACGAGCAGTACTTC
TRBJ2-5,TRBV6-1,TRBD1,-,CASSPTGQGLAQYF,TGTGCCAGCAGTCCAACAGGACAGGGGCTCGCCCAGTACTTC
TRBJ2-7,TRBV4-1,TRBD1,-,CASSQAPGQGYEQYF,TGCGCCAGCAGCCAAGCCCCGGGACAGGGTTACGAGCAGTACTTC
TRBJ1-2,TRBV5-4,-,-,CASSLADGRDGYTF,TGTGCCAGCAGCTTGGCGGACGGGAGGGATGGCTACACCTTC
TRBJ1-2,TRBV19,-,-,CASSIWAGYTF,TGTGCCAGTAGTATATGGGCTGGCTACACCTTC
TRBJ2-5,TRBV6-1,-,-,CASRYTRSQETQYF,TGTGCCAGCAGATATACTAGAAGCCAAGAGACCCAGTACTTC
TRBJ1-2,TRBV2,-,-,CASGGELGNGYTF,TGTGCCAGCGGTGGGGAGTTGGGGAATGGCTACACCTTC
TRBJ2-7,TRBV6-6,TRBD2,-,CASSYSISSGSYEQYF,TGTGCCAGCAGTTACTCGATTTCTAGCGGTTCCTACGAGCAGTACTTC
TRBJ1-5,TRBV29-1,TRBD1,-,CSVGQGGHHQPQHF,TGCAGCGTTGGGCAGGGGGGACACCATCAGCCCCAGCATTTT
TRBJ1-5,TRBV4-2,TRBD1,-,CASSLDRGSNQPQHF,TGTGCCAGCAGCCTGGACAGGGGGAGCAATCAGCCCCAGCATTTT
TRBJ2-3,TRBV21-1,-,-,CASSKVGKARGGTQYF,TGTGCCAGCAGCAAAGTTGGGAAGGCGAGGGGAGGTACGCAGTATTTT
TRBJ1-1,TRBV19,TRBD1,-,CASSRTGVNTEAFF,TGTGCCAGTAGTAGGACAGGGGTGAACACTGAAGCTTTCTTT
TRBJ2-6,TRBV9,-,once,CASSLQSSGANVLTF,TGTGCCAGCAGCCTACAGAGCTCTGGGGCCAACGTCCTGACTTTC
TRBJ1-3,TRBV7-8,TRBD1,-,CASSSTTGTVSGNTIYF,TGTGCCAGCAGCTCAACGACAGGGACGGTCTCTGGAAACACCATATATTTT
TRBJ1-2,TRBV7-9,-,-,CASSLAPGGGYTF,TGTGCCAGCAGCTTAGCCCCCGGGGGTGGCTACACCTTC
TRBJ2-1,TRBV27,-,-,CASSLSTLDPHQFF,TGTGCCAGCAGTTTATCGACACTAGACCCTCATCAATTCTTC
TRBJ2-7,TRBV6-1,-,-,CASEFLSEQYF,TGTGCCAGCGAGTTTTTGTCGGAGCAGTACTTC
TRBJ2-7,TRBV5-1,-,-,CASQTGTGDYEQYF,TGCGCCAGTCAAACCGGGACGGGGGACTACGAGCAGTACTTC